This T cell receptor beta chain stems from a study of blood T cell repertoires in COVID-19. Study information: There were acute and convalescent COVID-19 samples, and they came from the United States, Italy and Spain.

Profiling relied on immunoSEQ multiplex PCR, and the TCRdb table lists in-frame clones only, not all of them. The sample records nearly 300,000 clones, about nine tenths being singletons. Germline CDR1 is LGHDT and CDR2 is YNNKEL (reference sequence). The CDR3 length is 15 residues. The ends were cut back, 0 bases at V and 2 bases at J, with 9 bases in the middle. The rearrangement links TRBV3-1 (or the pseudogene TRBV3-2) to TRBJ2-3; D is undetermined. Sequenced input: peripheral blood. This receptor was obtained from a woman aged 25 to 39 who had recovered from COVID-19. The CDR3 loop is CASSQEQRITDTQYF. The CDR3 region has the DNA TGTGCCAGCAGCCAAGAACAGAGAATCACAGATACGCAGTATTTT.